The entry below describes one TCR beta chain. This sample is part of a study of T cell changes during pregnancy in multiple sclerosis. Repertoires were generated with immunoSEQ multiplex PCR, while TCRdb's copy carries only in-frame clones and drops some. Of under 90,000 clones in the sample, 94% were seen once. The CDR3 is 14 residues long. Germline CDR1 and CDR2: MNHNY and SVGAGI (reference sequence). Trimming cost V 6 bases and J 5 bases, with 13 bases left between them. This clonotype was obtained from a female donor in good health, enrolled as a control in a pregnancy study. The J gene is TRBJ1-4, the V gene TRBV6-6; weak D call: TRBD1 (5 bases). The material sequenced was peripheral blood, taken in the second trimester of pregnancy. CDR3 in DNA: TGTGCCAGCAGGTCAGGGTTCCAAAATGAAAAACTGTTTTTT. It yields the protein CASRSGFQNEKLFF.